These T cell receptor beta chains were read from a single sample in a study of identical twins. TCRdb called the 5' RACE reads again in MiXCR, with one record for every CDR3 protein. This sample yields 310,000 or so distinct CDR3 sequences, of which about 8% are seen a single time; less than 2.5% belongs to the top ten. The same sample was also studied in work on yellow fever vaccine responses in identical twins.

Sequences were obtained from memory (CD45RO+) T cells sorted from blood. These receptor sequences come from a woman aged 18-29 years in good health. Both conserved end residues are part of each CDR3. Fields, in order: J gene, clone size, V gene, D gene, CDR3 protein, CDR3 DNA. A D gene is named only where the DNA matches it firmly. The size field is filled for only some rows; it gives once, few, many or a size class.

j_gene: TRBJ1-1; abundance: -; v_gene: TRBV7-2; d_gene: -; CDR3aa: CASSFSGGTNTEAFF; CDR3nt: TGTGCCAGCAGCTTCTCCGGAGGGACGAACACTGAAGCTTTCTTT
j_gene: TRBJ1-1; abundance: -; v_gene: TRBV6-1; d_gene: -; CDR3aa: CASSETIGAGTEAFF; CDR3nt: TGTGCCAGCAGTGAAACAATAGGGGCGGGTACTGAAGCTTTCTTT
j_gene: TRBJ2-3; abundance: few; v_gene: TRBV2; d_gene: TRBD1; CDR3aa: CASSAGTGTDTQYF; CDR3nt: TGTGCCAGCAGTGCTGGGACAGGCACAGATACGCAGTATTTT
j_gene: TRBJ2-1; abundance: -; v_gene: TRBV25-1; d_gene: TRBD2; CDR3aa: CASSEYVPGLAGSSYNEQFF; CDR3nt: TGTGCCAGCAGTGAATACGTCCCGGGACTAGCGGGGAGCTCCTACAATGAGCAGTTCTTC
j_gene: TRBJ2-5; abundance: many; v_gene: TRBV18; d_gene: -; CDR3aa: CASSPLETQYF; CDR3nt: TGTGCCAGCTCACCACTGGAGACCCAGTACTTC
j_gene: TRBJ1-5; abundance: few; v_gene: TRBV24-1; d_gene: -; CDR3aa: CATSAGGGNNQPQHF; CDR3nt: TGTGCCACCAGTGCTGGCGGAGGGAATAATCAGCCCCAGCATTTT
j_gene: TRBJ1-5; abundance: few; v_gene: TRBV20-1; d_gene: -; CDR3aa: CSAIPTLEYSNQPQHF; CDR3nt: TGCAGTGCTATTCCTACGCTTGAGTATAGCAATCAGCCCCAGCATTTT
j_gene: TRBJ2-7; abundance: -; v_gene: TRBV7-2; d_gene: -; CDR3aa: CASSPRNSPYEQYF; CDR3nt: TGTGCCAGCAGCCCCCGCAACAGTCCCTACGAGCAGTACTTC
j_gene: TRBJ1-6; abundance: few; v_gene: TRBV9; d_gene: -; CDR3aa: CASSRGTYNSPLHF; CDR3nt: TGTGCCAGCAGCCGGGGGACATATAATTCACCCCTCCACTTT
j_gene: TRBJ1-1; abundance: -; v_gene: TRBV12-3/TRBV12-4; d_gene: -; CDR3aa: CASSGLAEAFF; CDR3nt: TGTGCCAGCAGCGGGCTGGCTGAAGCTTTCTTT
j_gene: TRBJ2-7; abundance: many; v_gene: TRBV7-2; d_gene: -; CDR3aa: CASSLGRGRGYEQYF; CDR3nt: TGTGCCAGCAGCTTAGGCAGGGGCAGGGGCTACGAGCAGTACTTC
j_gene: TRBJ1-1; abundance: -; v_gene: TRBV5-1; d_gene: TRBD1; CDR3aa: CASSLGGRGPLNTEAFF; CDR3nt: TGCGCCAGCAGCTTGGGGGGCAGGGGGCCCTTGAACACTGAAGCTTTCTTT
j_gene: TRBJ2-5; abundance: few; v_gene: TRBV2; d_gene: -; CDR3aa: CASSVGTVTQETQYF; CDR3nt: TGTGCCAGCAGTGTTGGGACGGTCACCCAAGAGACCCAGTACTTC
j_gene: TRBJ2-7; abundance: -; v_gene: TRBV19; d_gene: -; CDR3aa: CASSPTWGQRSYEQYF; CDR3nt: TGTGCCAGTAGCCCTACGTGGGGACAACGGTCCTACGAGCAGTACTTC
j_gene: TRBJ2-2; abundance: -; v_gene: TRBV4-2; d_gene: TRBD2; CDR3aa: CASSQDTSGGAGELFF; CDR3nt: TGTGCCAGCAGCCAAGACACTAGCGGGGGGGCCGGGGAGCTGTTTTTT
j_gene: TRBJ1-3; abundance: many; v_gene: TRBV27; d_gene: -; CDR3aa: CASSDLINTIYF; CDR3nt: TGTGCCAGCAGCGATTTAATAAACACCATATATTTT
j_gene: TRBJ2-5; abundance: many; v_gene: TRBV11-1; d_gene: TRBD1; CDR3aa: CASSIDRGDKNFKETQYF; CDR3nt: TGTGCCAGCAGCATCGACAGGGGGGACAAGAATTTTAAGGAGACCCAGTACTTC
j_gene: TRBJ1-1; abundance: many; v_gene: TRBV3-1; d_gene: -; CDR3aa: CASSQAPGTANTEAFF; CDR3nt: TGTGCCAGCAGCCAAGCCCCTGGGACGGCGAACACTGAAGCTTTCTTT
j_gene: TRBJ2-1; abundance: many; v_gene: TRBV6-4; d_gene: -; CDR3aa: CASSQVENSEQFF; CDR3nt: TGTGCCAGCAGTCAGGTAGAAAATAGTGAGCAGTTCTTC
j_gene: TRBJ2-3; abundance: few; v_gene: TRBV3-1; d_gene: TRBD2; CDR3aa: CASSQTSGSTDTQYF; CDR3nt: TGTGCCAGCAGCCAGACTAGCGGGTCCACAGATACGCAGTATTTT
j_gene: TRBJ1-1; abundance: -; v_gene: TRBV20-1; d_gene: -; CDR3aa: CSARDLRGNTEAFF; CDR3nt: TGCAGTGCTAGAGATCTTCGGGGAAACACTGAAGCTTTCTTT
j_gene: TRBJ2-1; abundance: many; v_gene: TRBV24-1; d_gene: -; CDR3aa: CATSDLRAGGTEQFF; CDR3nt: TGTGCCACCAGTGATTTACGTGCCGGTGGGACTGAGCAGTTCTTC
j_gene: TRBJ1-5; abundance: many; v_gene: TRBV3-1; d_gene: -; CDR3aa: CASSQGGNGQPQHF; CDR3nt: TGTGCCAGCAGCCAAGGGGGGAATGGTCAGCCCCAGCATTTT
j_gene: TRBJ1-2; abundance: many; v_gene: TRBV5-1; d_gene: TRBD1; CDR3aa: CASSSGQGGVGYTF; CDR3nt: TGCGCCAGCAGCTCGGGACAGGGGGGAGTTGGCTACACCTTC
j_gene: TRBJ2-2; abundance: -; v_gene: TRBV20-1; d_gene: -; CDR3aa: CSARGQNTGELFF; CDR3nt: TGCAGTGCTAGGGGACAGAACACCGGGGAGCTGTTTTTT
j_gene: TRBJ2-1; abundance: few; v_gene: TRBV11-3; d_gene: -; CDR3aa: CASSLDLATDEQFF; CDR3nt: TGTGCCAGCAGCTTAGATCTAGCGACGGATGAGCAGTTCTTC
j_gene: TRBJ2-7; abundance: -; v_gene: TRBV5-1; d_gene: -; CDR3aa: CASSLESDGYYEQYF; CDR3nt: TGCGCCAGCAGCTTGGAGTCGGACGGATACTACGAGCAGTACTTC
j_gene: TRBJ1-2; abundance: -; v_gene: TRBV28; d_gene: TRBD1; CDR3aa: CASSRTGYGRGYTF; CDR3nt: TGTGCCAGCAGTCGGACAGGGTACGGTCGTGGCTACACCTTC
j_gene: TRBJ1-5; abundance: few; v_gene: TRBV5-6; d_gene: -; CDR3aa: CASSFYRVGNQPQHF; CDR3nt: TGTGCCAGCAGCTTTTATAGGGTCGGCAATCAGCCCCAGCATTTT
j_gene: TRBJ2-2; abundance: -; v_gene: TRBV4-2; d_gene: -; CDR3aa: CASSQGARGGTGELFF; CDR3nt: TGTGCCAGCAGCCAAGGAGCGCGGGGCGGCACCGGGGAGCTGTTTTTT
j_gene: TRBJ2-3; abundance: many; v_gene: TRBV20-1; d_gene: -; CDR3aa: CSASRPSSTDTQYF; CDR3nt: TGCAGTGCTAGCCGCCCTTCTAGCACAGATACGCAGTATTTT
j_gene: TRBJ2-3; abundance: many; v_gene: TRBV3-1; d_gene: TRBD1; CDR3aa: CASSANPGTGKDTQYF; CDR3nt: TGTGCCAGCAGCGCGAACCCCGGGACAGGGAAAGATACGCAGTATTTT
j_gene: TRBJ2-2; abundance: many; v_gene: TRBV5-1; d_gene: -; CDR3aa: CASSPRTTTGELFF; CDR3nt: TGCGCCAGCAGTCCGAGGACTACCACCGGGGAGCTGTTTTTT
j_gene: TRBJ2-1; abundance: -; v_gene: TRBV24-1; d_gene: -; CDR3aa: CATSDSGPKTYNEQFF; CDR3nt: TGTGCCACCAGTGATAGCGGGCCCAAGACGTACAATGAGCAGTTCTTC
j_gene: TRBJ2-1; abundance: many; v_gene: TRBV29-1; d_gene: -; CDR3aa: CSVAGGGRDIHNEQFF; CDR3nt: TGCAGCGTTGCAGGGGGGGGGCGGGACATACACAATGAGCAGTTCTTC
j_gene: TRBJ2-2; abundance: many; v_gene: TRBV11-2; d_gene: -; CDR3aa: CASSRSNTGELFF; CDR3nt: TGTGCCAGCAGCCGAAGTAACACCGGGGAGCTGTTTTTT
j_gene: TRBJ1-5; abundance: -; v_gene: TRBV5-5; d_gene: -; CDR3aa: CASSLASIQGGNQPQHF; CDR3nt: TGTGCCAGCAGCTTGGCGTCCATACAGGGTGGCAATCAGCCCCAGCATTTT
j_gene: TRBJ1-5; abundance: -; v_gene: TRBV7-8; d_gene: -; CDR3aa: CASSIGPDNQPQHF; CDR3nt: TGTGCCAGCAGCATAGGGCCCGACAATCAGCCCCAGCATTTT
j_gene: TRBJ1-2; abundance: -; v_gene: TRBV15; d_gene: TRBD1; CDR3aa: CATSRGGTASYGYTF; CDR3nt: TGTGCCACCAGCAGAGGAGGGACAGCGAGCTATGGCTACACCTTC
j_gene: TRBJ2-5; abundance: few; v_gene: TRBV5-1; d_gene: -; CDR3aa: CASSHTGSETQYF; CDR3nt: TGCGCCAGCAGCCATACAGGGTCAGAGACCCAGTACTTC
j_gene: TRBJ1-6; abundance: few; v_gene: TRBV2; d_gene: -; CDR3aa: CASSGDLKDSPLHF; CDR3nt: TGTGCCAGCAGTGGTGACCTAAAAGATTCACCCCTCCACTTT
j_gene: TRBJ2-7; abundance: many; v_gene: TRBV28; d_gene: TRBD1; CDR3aa: CASSPGTVRSYEQYF; CDR3nt: TGTGCCAGCAGTCCCGGGACAGTGAGGTCCTACGAGCAGTACTTC
j_gene: TRBJ2-1; abundance: -; v_gene: TRBV4-1; d_gene: -; CDR3aa: CASSQDRQEDNEQFF; CDR3nt: TGCGCCAGCAGCCAAGATAGACAGGAGGACAATGAGCAGTTCTTC
j_gene: TRBJ1-1; abundance: many; v_gene: TRBV10-3; d_gene: -; CDR3aa: CAITIGPGAEAFF; CDR3nt: TGTGCCATCACCATCGGTCCCGGTGCTGAAGCTTTCTTT
j_gene: TRBJ2-2; abundance: many; v_gene: TRBV25-1; d_gene: -; CDR3aa: CASSEHAGVNTGELFF; CDR3nt: TGTGCCAGCAGTGAACATGCAGGGGTTAACACCGGGGAGCTGTTTTTT
j_gene: TRBJ1-6; abundance: few; v_gene: TRBV20-1; d_gene: TRBD1; CDR3aa: CSASRQGNSPLHF; CDR3nt: TGCAGTGCTAGTAGACAGGGAAACTCACCCCTCCACTTT
j_gene: TRBJ1-1; abundance: -; v_gene: TRBV25-1; d_gene: -; CDR3aa: CASSGVGQLNTEAFF; CDR3nt: TGTGCCAGCAGTGGGGTGGGACAATTGAACACTGAAGCTTTCTTT
j_gene: TRBJ2-2; abundance: -; v_gene: TRBV7-3; d_gene: TRBD2; CDR3aa: CASSLTSGSGTGELFF; CDR3nt: TGTGCCAGCAGCTTAACTAGCGGGAGCGGAACCGGGGAGCTGTTTTTT
j_gene: TRBJ2-5; abundance: many; v_gene: TRBV24-1; d_gene: -; CDR3aa: CATSQVVRAEQETQYF; CDR3nt: TGTGCCACCAGTCAGGTGGTCCGGGCAGAACAAGAGACCCAGTACTTC
j_gene: TRBJ2-1; abundance: many; v_gene: TRBV12-3/TRBV12-4; d_gene: TRBD2; CDR3aa: CASRGLAGENNEQFF; CDR3nt: TGTGCCAGCAGGGGACTAGCGGGGGAGAACAATGAGCAGTTCTTC
j_gene: TRBJ2-5; abundance: few; v_gene: TRBV7-8; d_gene: TRBD2; CDR3aa: CASSFGRAETQYF; CDR3nt: TGTGCCAGCAGCTTCGGGAGGGCGGAGACCCAGTACTTC
j_gene: TRBJ2-3; abundance: many; v_gene: TRBV28; d_gene: -; CDR3aa: CASSSSSFYGGTYTDTQYF; CDR3nt: TGTGCCAGCAGTAGTAGTAGCTTTTATGGGGGCACCTACACAGATACGCAGTATTTT
j_gene: TRBJ2-5; abundance: many; v_gene: TRBV5-1; d_gene: -; CDR3aa: CASSLGGQNQETQYF; CDR3nt: TGCGCCAGCAGCTTGGGGGGACAAAACCAAGAGACCCAGTACTTC
j_gene: TRBJ1-6; abundance: many; v_gene: TRBV25-1; d_gene: TRBD1; CDR3aa: CASSNNRDSGFLALHF; CDR3nt: TGTGCCAGCAGTAATAACCGGGACAGTGGATTCTTGGCCCTCCACTTT
j_gene: TRBJ2-1; abundance: -; v_gene: TRBV6-4; d_gene: TRBD1; CDR3aa: CASSDSAGGDEQFF; CDR3nt: TGTGCCAGCAGTGACTCGGCAGGGGGCGATGAGCAGTTCTTC
j_gene: TRBJ2-1; abundance: few; v_gene: TRBV19; d_gene: -; CDR3aa: CASSKGGTSYNEQFF; CDR3nt: TGTGCCAGTAGTAAGGGTGGGACCTCCTACAATGAGCAGTTCTTC
j_gene: TRBJ2-5; abundance: -; v_gene: TRBV6-1; d_gene: -; CDR3aa: CASSQQPGVQETQYF; CDR3nt: TGTGCCAGCAGCCAACAGCCCGGGGTCCAAGAGACCCAGTACTTC
j_gene: TRBJ2-1; abundance: -; v_gene: TRBV14; d_gene: -; CDR3aa: CASSQSRVNEQFF; CDR3nt: TGTGCCAGCAGCCAATCACGTGTTAATGAGCAGTTCTTC
j_gene: TRBJ2-3; abundance: many; v_gene: TRBV7-2; d_gene: TRBD2; CDR3aa: CASSPQRGSTDTQYF; CDR3nt: TGTGCCAGCAGCCCCCAGCGGGGTAGCACAGATACGCAGTATTTT